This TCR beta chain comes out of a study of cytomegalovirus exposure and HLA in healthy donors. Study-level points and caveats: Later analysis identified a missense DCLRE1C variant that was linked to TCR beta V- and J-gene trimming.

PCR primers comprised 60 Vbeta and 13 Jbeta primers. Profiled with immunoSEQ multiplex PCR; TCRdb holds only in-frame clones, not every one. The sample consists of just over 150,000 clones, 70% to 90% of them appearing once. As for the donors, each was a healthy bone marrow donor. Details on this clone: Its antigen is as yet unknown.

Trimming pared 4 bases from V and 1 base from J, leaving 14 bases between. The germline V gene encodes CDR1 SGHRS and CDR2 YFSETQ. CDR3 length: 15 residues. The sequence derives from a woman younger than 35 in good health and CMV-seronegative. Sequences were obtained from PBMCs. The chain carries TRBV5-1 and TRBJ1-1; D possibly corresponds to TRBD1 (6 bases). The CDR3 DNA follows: TGCGCCAGCAGCCCCGTAGGACAGACGAACACTGAAGCTTTCTTT. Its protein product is CASSPVGQTNTEAFF.